The text below deals with one T cell receptor beta chain. This clone was counted a few times. The antigen it binds to is not known. Per-base qualities were not stored, and no clone one base away is much larger. The data were taken from a study of blood T cell repertoires in COVID-19 (TCRdb year 2020). For context, the study as a whole: The collaborator samples originated in the United States, Italy and Spain and spanned the acute and convalescent phases of COVID-19. The repertoires were released in a freely available public database intended as a resource for research on the immune response to SARS-CoV-2. Samples came from the ongoing ImmuneRACE study (first 160 participants) plus 1,254 subjects from 6 global collaborators. The prospective study material was composed of cDNA or gDNA derived from T cells, B-cell-depleted T cells, or PBMCs. HLA class I and class II types, where available, came from metadata supplied by the sample provider rather than from assay-based typing. Subjects who had been exposed to COVID-19, were actively infected with it, or had recovered from it provided the deeply sampled blood TCRbeta repertoires that made up the dataset. A de-identified subject ID, COVID-19 status, age in years and sex were almost always included in the sample metadata. The research as a whole found: Clinical and demographic metadata were provided uncurated, with the amount varying by source and participant.

TCRbeta CDR3 regions were amplified from genomic DNA using the immunoSEQ Assay, a bias-controlled multiplex PCR. The paper's data handling went like this. The number of nucleated cells in each sample was estimated by amplification of reference gene primers within the assay. To quantify the absolute abundance of each unique TCRbeta CDR3 rearrangement, sequence reads were collapsed and filtered. Productive Simpson clonality was computed per sample as the square root of Simpson's diversity index over productive rearrangements. TCRdb carries this immuneACCESS record with in-frame sequences only. Its versions omit some clonotypes, under half of them owing to an unresolved V gene in the studies checked, with the rest unexplained. V and J calls and clone size are copied from that table; D and trimming were computed from the DNA. Across this sample there are about 67,000 clones, with approximately 87% seen only once. 4% to 5.5% of the sample is in the top ten clones.

Each collaborating institution followed its own protocols to collect whole blood in K2EDTA tubes. For TCRbeta analysis, collaborators shipped samples in one of three forms: frozen whole blood, isolated PBMCs, or DNA extracted from either of those sample types. From V the trimming removes 2 bases and from J it removes 1 base, while the gene matches leave 4 bases of the junction unaccounted for. The CDR3 holds 15 amino acids from the cysteine to the phenylalanine. Only the CDR3 DNA stays, 45 bases, in frame from base 1. CDR1 LNHDA and CDR2 SQIVND were looked up in the germline V gene (reference sequence).

This clonotype was obtained from a man aged 45-65 years with active COVID-19. The sequenced sample consisted of peripheral blood. The chain is encoded by TRBV19 joined to TRBJ1-1; the central 7 bases match TRBD1. The CDR3 is CASSIYAGGNTEAFF. The DNA sequence reads TGTGCCAGTAGTATATATGCAGGGGGGAACACTGAAGCTTTCTTT.